These T cell receptor beta chains were read from a single sample in a study of human T cells and chemical hapten exposure. TCRdb re-analysed the RACE reads in MiXCR, keeping a single row per CDR3 protein. The profile shows roughly 40,000 distinct CDR3 sequences, around 9% of them singletons. The sequences come from whole blood, collected in connection with sensitization to the hapten diphenylcyclopropenone (DPC). The receptors were gathered from a woman in her 40s with alopecia areata. Some clones in this sample may be carry-over from other donors' samples. Each CDR3 is given with its conserved first and last residue. D genes are given only for firm matches. Not all rows give a size; the values are once, few, many and, for expanded clones, a class.

many - TRBJ2-3 TRBV6-2/TRBV6-3 CASSLNRVADTQYF TGTGCCAGCAGTTTAAACAGGGTTGCAGATACGCAGTATTTT
once - TRBJ1-6 TRBV5-1 CASSLHGVNSPLHF TGCGCCAGCAGCTTACATGGAGTTAATTCACCCCTCCACTTT
many - TRBJ2-3 TRBV6-1 CASRGIFLTDTQYF TGTGCCAGCAGAGGAATATTCCTTACAGATACGCAGTATTTT
few - TRBJ1-1 TRBV29-1 CSVFRGTEAFF TGCAGCGTTTTCCGCGGCACTGAAGCTTTCTTT
many - TRBJ1-3 TRBV24-1 CATTLPAGSGNTIYF TGTGCCACCACCCTTCCGGCGGGCTCTGGAAACACCATATATTTT
few TRBD2 TRBJ2-1 TRBV9 CASNDRGGNEQFF TGTGCCAGCAACGACCGCGGGGGCAATGAGCAGTTCTTC
- - TRBJ2-7 TRBV9 CASSVGSYSSYEQYF TGTGCCAGCAGCGTAGGGAGCTATAGCTCCTACGAGCAGTACTTC
few - TRBJ2-3 TRBV10-3 CAISVGDTQYF TGTGCCATCAGTGTGGGAGATACGCAGTATTTT
- - TRBJ2-7 TRBV29-1 CSVPGTPRGLYF TGCAGCGTTCCGGGGACGCCTAGGGGTTTGTACTTC
many - TRBJ1-5 TRBV6-5 CASSSRHLGNQPQHF TGTGCCAGCAGCTCAAGACACCTGGGCAATCAGCCCCAGCATTTT
few - TRBJ1-2 TRBV18 CASSPRGDSNYGYTF TGTGCCAGCTCTCCCAGGGGAGACTCTAACTATGGCTACACCTTC
once - TRBJ2-5 TRBV9 CASSAPTPSGGETQYF TGTGCCAGCAGCGCCCCAACCCCCTCTGGGGGAGAGACCCAGTACTTC
few - TRBJ2-5 TRBV30 CAWSKGPLIQYF TGTGCCTGGAGTAAGGGACCACTTATCCAGTACTTC
- - TRBJ2-1 TRBV27 CASRWGNARNEQFF TGTGCCAGCAGGTGGGGCAACGCTAGAAATGAGCAGTTCTTC
many TRBD2 TRBJ2-3 TRBV20-1 CSAKTAGTSGVPSTDTQYF TGCAGTGCCAAAACCGCCGGGACTAGCGGGGTCCCAAGCACAGATACGCAGTATTTT
many - TRBJ2-3 TRBV5-6 CASSVIGRALGDTQYF TGTGCCAGCAGCGTCATTGGCAGAGCGCTGGGCGATACGCAGTATTTT
many - TRBJ2-7 TRBV9 CASISSWTEVRDKFYEQYF TGTGCCAGCATCTCCTCATGGACAGAGGTTCGAGATAAGTTTTACGAGCAGTACTTC
- TRBD1 TRBJ1-1 TRBV15 CATSRDRGQGAFNTEAFF TGTGCCACCAGCAGAGATCGGGGTCAGGGGGCATTCAACACTGAAGCTTTCTTT
many TRBD1 TRBJ1-5 TRBV12-3/TRBV12-4 CASRLTGFQPQHF TGTGCCAGCAGACTGACAGGGTTTCAGCCCCAGCATTTT
- - TRBJ2-3 TRBV28 CASSFTSGVLGTQYF TGTGCCAGCAGTTTTACATCAGGGGTCCTGGGTACGCAGTATTTT
few TRBD1 TRBJ2-2 TRBV6-1 CASSEPAKGQGGTGELFF TGTGCCAGCAGTGAACCCGCGAAGGGACAGGGGGGCACCGGGGAGCTGTTTTTT